This T cell receptor (beta chain) was observed in a study of CD8 T cells in ankylosing spondylitis. Regarding the study as a whole: Blood of patients with ankylosing spondylitis appeared to be characterized by a TCR beta motif of 8 or 9 highly homologous variants. Clones linked to disease were reported to show significant enrichment in matched ankylosing spondylitis synovial fluid. The disease-linked clones had a CD8+ phenotype and low blood frequencies.

Preparation of TCR beta libraries was done by quantitative 5'-RACE with molecular barcodes. A single record per CDR3 protein comes from TCRdb applying MiXCR to the 5' RACE reads. Of fewer than 550,000 distinct CDR3 sequences in the sample, roughly 5.3% were seen once. Germline V gene sequence: CDR1 SGHRS, CDR2 YFSETQ. The CDR3 has 18 amino acids. J lost 0 bases, V lost 4 bases, and 9 bases had no gene match. This clonotype appeared a few times. Its specificity is not known. This TCR was recovered from a male donor with ankylosing spondylitis. What was sequenced was blood, either unsorted or a sorted T cell fraction (not recorded which). This chain links TRBV5-1 with TRBJ2-1; 11 nucleotides match TRBD2. The CDR3 sequence: CASSRAGLADSSYNEQFF. CDR3 nucleotides: TGCGCCAGCAGCCGGGCGGGACTAGCGGATAGCTCCTACAATGAGCAGTTCTTC.